This T cell receptor beta chain came from a study of blood T cell repertoires in COVID-19. For the study at large: Sources were T cells, B-cell-depleted T cells, or PBMCs; the material itself was cDNA or gDNA.

Recruited during active infection, patients (from Seattle) were subsequently followed longitudinally. The CDR3 is made up of 19 amino acids. The germline V gene has CDR1 SGDLS and CDR2 YYNGEE. The ends were cut back, 0 bases at V and 5 bases at J, with 24 bases in the middle. Using immunoSEQ multiplex PCR, the repertoire was profiled, and TCRdb retains in-frame clones only, with some absent. Altogether almost 300,000 clones are present, nearly 90% being singletons, with the ten largest covering over 8.5%. The TCR was taken from a woman in her twenties or thirties with COVID-19, enrolled during active disease. Sequenced material: peripheral blood. The gene calls are TRBV9 and TRBJ2-1; possible D gene TRBD2, 5 bases. CDR3 residues: CASSVVISGLGVGHNEQFF. CDR3 sequence (DNA): TGTGCCAGCAGCGTAGTAATTTCAGGACTTGGTGTAGGACACAATGAGCAGTTCTTC.